This T cell receptor beta chain was identified during a study of blood T cells in healthy people across ages. Peripheral blood, 9.5 to 10 milliliters per donor, was collected. Isolation yielded PBMCs, at least 6 million per sample, in every case. For the second PCR, which ran for about 7 to 11 cycles, a sample-barcoded 5' primer and a J-beta primer mix were used. A template-switch adaptor containing 12 random nucleotides labeled each cDNA molecule. At least 2.5 million CDR3-containing paired-end reads were obtained per sample. Via MiXCR, TCRdb re-called the 5' RACE reads, giving one row per CDR3 protein. The profile shows about 1,500,000 distinct CDR3 sequences, approximately 38% of them singletons. Concerning this clonotype: At one of its ends the junction is not consistent with the germline gene, which may arise from a read error.

The CDR3 covers 15 residues. Germline V gives CDR1 KGHSH, CDR2 LQKENI. The V gene is TRBV18, the J gene TRBJ2-4; 10 bases line up with TRBD2. The source of this sequence is a woman between 18 and 29 years old in good health. The material sequenced was blood. This CDR3 reads CASSPRAGGPNIQYF. The CDR3 region has the DNA TGTGCCAGCTCGCCACGAGCGGGAGGGCCGAACATTCAGTACTTC.